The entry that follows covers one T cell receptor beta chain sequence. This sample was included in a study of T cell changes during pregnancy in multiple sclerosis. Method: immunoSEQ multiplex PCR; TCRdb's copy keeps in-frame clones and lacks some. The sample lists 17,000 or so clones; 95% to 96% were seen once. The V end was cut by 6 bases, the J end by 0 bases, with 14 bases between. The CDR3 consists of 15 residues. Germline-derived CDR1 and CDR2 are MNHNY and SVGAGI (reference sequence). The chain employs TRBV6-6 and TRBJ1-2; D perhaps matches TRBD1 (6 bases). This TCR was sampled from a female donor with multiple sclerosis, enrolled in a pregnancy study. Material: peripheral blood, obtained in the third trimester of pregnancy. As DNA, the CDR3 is TGTGCCAGCAGGATGACACAGGGAGCTAACTATGGCTACACCTTC. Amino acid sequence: CASRMTQGANYGYTF.